These 11 T cell receptor beta chains originate from one sample sequenced in a study of T cells in tuberculosis. Profiled with immunoSEQ multiplex PCR; TCRdb holds only in-frame clones, not every one. The sample contains about 88,000 clones, roughly 93% of which appear only once. Cells were sorted from thawed PBMC rested overnight and stained with GMM-loaded CD1B tetramer, viability dye and anti-CD3. The CD1B tetramers carried C32 glucose monomycolate purified from Rhodococcus equi. Specimen: CD1b-GMM tetramer-negative cells sorted from PBMCs. The receptors stem from an adult woman with latent tuberculosis.

The chain recombines TRBV10-3 with TRBJ2-2, with TRBD1 identical over 9 bases. The J segment lost 2 bases and the V segment lost 6 bases, leaving 7 bases of the junction unmatched. CDR3 size: 16 residues. CDR1 ENHRY and CDR2 SYGVKD come from the germline V gene. In DNA, the CDR3 is TGTGCCATCAGCCCCACAGGGGGCGTCAACACCGGGGAGCTGTTTTTT. Amino acids: CAISPTGGVNTGELFF.

The rearrangement joins TRBV6-1 to TRBJ1-6; D is possibly TRBD1 (6 bases). This CDR3 is built from 15 residues. Trimming took off 2 bases at V and 5 bases at J, with 10 bases between the two ends. In germline, CDR1 is MNHNS, CDR2 SASEGT. In nucleotides, the CDR3 is TGTGCCAGCAGTGAACAGAAGGGGGATAATTCACCCCTCCACTTT. Residues: CASSEQKGDNSPLHF.

This chain links TRBV28 with TRBJ1-4; weak D call: TRBD1 (5 bases). The V gene lost 5 bases and the J gene lost 0 bases, with 7 bases spanning the gap. The CDR3 length is 14 residues. The germline CDR1 and CDR2 sequences are MDHEN and SYDVKM. CDR3 in amino acids: CASSPTATNEKLFF. CDR3 coding DNA: TGTGCCAGCAGTCCGACAGCAACTAATGAAAAACTGTTTTTT.

The genes are TRBV6-5 and TRBJ2-7; 9 bases line up with TRBD1. V dropped 0 bases and J dropped 5; count of bases not matched to a gene: 5. Germline V gene data show CDR1 as MNHEY and CDR2 as SVGAGI. CDR3 length: 15 amino acids. The DNA for the CDR3 is TGTGCCAGCAGTTACTCTGGGACAGGGATCAACGAGCAGTACTTC. It translates to CASSYSGTGINEQYF.

The chain uses TRBV6-6 and TRBJ1-2, with 11 nucleotides matching TRBD1. The CDR3 totals 14 residues. Trimming cost V 6 bases and J 5 bases; bases outside gene matches: 5. Germline-derived CDR1 and CDR2 are MNHNY and SVGAGI (reference sequence). DNA for the CDR3: TGTGCCAGCAGCCTCGGGACAGGGGGGTATGGCTACACCTTC. Translated: CASSLGTGGYGYTF.

The chain employs TRBV27 and TRBJ2-7; 8 bases align to TRBD1. Germline CDR1 and CDR2: MNHEY and SMNVEV (reference sequence). The CDR3 runs 13 residues. With V trimmed by 4 bases and J by 4 bases, 3 bases remained unmatched. In DNA, the CDR3 is TGTGCCAGCAGTTCCCACAGGGGGTACGAGCAGTACTTC. It specifies CASSSHRGYEQYF.

The J gene is TRBJ2-2, the V gene TRBV6-1; D is perhaps TRBD1 (5 bases). CDR3 length: 15 residues. Germline assignment: CDR1 MNHNS and CDR2 SASEGT. V lost 3 bases and J 3 bases, leaving 11 bases between the germline ends. The CDR3 region has the DNA TGTGCCAGCAGTGAGCAGGGATTGTACACCGGGGAGCTGTTTTTT. Translated: CASSEQGLYTGELFF.

CDR3 sequence reads: CASIPRGGQETQYF. The CDR3 DNA reads TGTGCCAGCATTCCACGGGGGGGACAAGAGACCCAGTACTTC. J is TRBJ2-5 and V is TRBV6-5; the match to TRBD2 covers 8 bases. V was clipped by 7 bases and J by 2 bases; unmatched bases: 6. The CDR3 is made up of 14 amino acids. Germline CDR1 is MNHEY and CDR2 is SVGAGI.

The count of this clone is one. The chain carries TRBV21-1 and TRBJ2-5; the D call TRBD1 from the table was never checked on the DNA. TRBV21-1 is a recognized pseudogene. This CDR3 has 16 amino acids. Written as DNA, the CDR3 is TGTGCCAGCAGCAAAGAGCCGGGACAGGGTAAAGAGACCCAGTACTTC. This encodes CASSKEPGQGKETQYF.

The chain is built from TRBV10-2 and TRBJ1-1; D not resolved. This CDR3 contains 14 residues. The V end was cut by 0 bases, the J end by 2 bases, with 7 bases between. The germline V gene encodes CDR1 WSHSY and CDR2 SAAADI. This CDR3 reads CASSESLSNTEAFF. CDR3 nucleotides: TGCGCCAGCAGTGAGTCTCTATCTAACACTGAAGCTTTCTTT.

V is TRBV30 and J is TRBJ2-1, with TRBD2 identical over 9 bases. The CDR3 runs 13 residues. Germline values: CDR1 GTSNPN, CDR2 SVGIG (reference sequence). The junction had 2 bases not matched to a gene; V was cut back by 4 bases and J by 4 bases. The CDR3 DNA sequence: TGTGCCTGGATAAGCGGGGGGTACAATGAGCAGTTCTTC. Amino acids: CAWISGGYNEQFF.